These T cell receptor beta chains were read from a single sample in a study of T cell changes during pregnancy in multiple sclerosis. Libraries were prepared by immunoSEQ multiplex PCR; TCRdb keeps only in-frame clonotypes and omits some of them. The table includes 30,000 or so clones, 75% to 95% detected once. The input for sequencing was CD8+ T cells from peripheral blood mononuclear cells, taken before pregnancy. The receptors derive from a female donor with multiple sclerosis, enrolled in a pregnancy study. Each CDR3 is given with its conserved first and last residue. Each record gives: V gene, D gene, CDR3 protein. A D gene is named only where the DNA matches it firmly.

TRBV6-6 . CASSDRSSYEQYF
TRBV7-9 . CASSAIPGLQYF
TRBV29-1 TRBD2 CSVFWEGTDTQYF
TRBV28 . CASSFRDTSYEQYF
TRBV19 TRBD1 CASSGQGPNYGYTF
TRBV6-5 . CASSYKMGGLQPQHF
TRBV5-1 TRBD2 CASSSVAGALDTQYF
TRBV15 TRBD1 CATSRDSQDRGGQPQHF
TRBV7-9 . CASSLADVYGTDTQYF
TRBV7-2 . CASRASAEETQYF
TRBV11-2 . CASSSRSRADADTQYF
TRBV18 . CASSPERFSQYF
TRBV6-1 . CASSEALGVSYEQYF
TRBV7-6 . CASSRVSGNTIYF
TRBV27 TRBD2 CASSLFWTSGGETQYF
TRBV5-1 TRBD2 CASSITSGDNEQFF
TRBV27 TRBD2 CASRTSGGTQYF
TRBV6-5 TRBD1 CASSDRDRGETQYF
TRBV13 . CASSSRGVTTEAFF
TRBV6-6 . CASSDSSGDTGELFF
TRBV15 TRBD2 CATSRASSGRVETQYF
TRBV5-1 . CASSLVASGASSDTQYF
TRBV7-2 TRBD1 CASRQTGDNEQFF
TRBV29-1 . CSVEEMGLGYTF
TRBV4-3 . CASSQDKRLAYNEQFF
TRBV5-1 TRBD2 CASSLDRLAGVTGELFF
TRBV7-6 . CASSLAGREKIQPQHF
TRBV7-2 TRBD2 CASSLDLGLGNEQFF
TRBV5-4 . CASSSDWYQETQYF
TRBV7-3 TRBD2 CASSQPLAGGSDTQYF
TRBV7-2 . CASSLQYNQPQHF
TRBV6-6 . CASSYGGENSPLHF
TRBV10-3 TRBD2 CAISALFAEGIAGTGWQFF
TRBV27 . CASSLGTGSNQPQHF
TRBV27 TRBD1 CASSVRRTGSNGYTF
TRBV7-9 . CASSLGEAGELFF
TRBV7-6 TRBD1 CASSEGQILFHNEQFF